This TCR beta chain emerged from a study of PD-L1 blockade in urothelial cancer. Whole-study context: Atezolizumab at 1,200 mg intravenously every 3 weeks was started by patients in about 2014. Men with urothelial cancer arising in the bladder made up about 90% of the roughly 29 patients. Blood underwent analysis 3 weeks (second dose) and 6 weeks after treatment began.

Here immunoSEQ multiplex PCR was the method, and the copy in TCRdb shows in-frame clones only, minus some. The table has 95,000 to 150,000 clones, roughly 83% seen once. The V end lost 5 bases, the J end lost 6 bases, and 19 bases lay between the germline ends. The CDR3 has 15 residues. Looked up from germline, CDR1 is MNHEY and CDR2 is SMNVEV (reference sequence). The time point denotes: peripheral blood 6 weeks after treatment start. The chain carries TRBV27 and TRBJ1-2, with D possibly being TRBD1 (6 bases). The sequencing used PBMCs, collected around atezolizumab (anti-PD-L1) treatment. This TCR was recovered from a man in his forties or fifties with urothelial cancer. This CDR3 is CASSAIGAGAHGYTF. The CDR3, as DNA: TGTGCCAGCAGTGCTATAGGGGCAGGGGCACATGGCTACACCTTC.